This entry lists 20 T cell receptor beta chains sequenced from one sample in a study of response to subunit inactivated influenza vaccine. A single record per CDR3 protein comes from TCRdb applying MiXCR to the RT-PCR reads. The table lists some 500,000 distinct CDR3 sequences, more than 15% of them singletons. Material: CD4+ T cells sorted from PBMCs, obtained 23 months after vaccination. The receptor source for this set is a man aged 50-75 years who received an inactivated influenza vaccine.

This chain joins TRBV11-2 and TRBJ1-2; tentative D call: TRBD1 (6 bases). Germline V gives CDR1 SGHAT, CDR2 FQNNGV. V dropped 5 bases and J dropped 2 bases, with 15 bases sitting between them. This CDR3 contains 15 residues. The CDR3 bases are TGTGCCAGCAGCACCTACAGGGAATCGAACTATGGCTACACCTTC. Its protein is CASSTYRESNYGYTF.

The V call is TRBV19, the J call TRBJ2-5; D is perhaps TRBD1 or TRBD2 (6 bases each). The V and J ends lost 5 bases and 6 bases respectively, with 16 bases between them. Germline V gives CDR1 LNHDA, CDR2 SQIVND (reference sequence). This CDR3 has 14 amino acids. Here the CDR3 reads CASSPTGARKTQYF. CDR3 in DNA: TGTGCCAGTAGTCCTACGGGGGCCAGGAAGACCCAGTACTTC.

CDR3 region: CAITRDSSNYGYTF. The CDR3 bases are TGTGCCATCACCCGGGACAGTTCTAACTATGGCTACACCTTC. The genes are TRBV10-3 and TRBJ1-2; 7 nucleotides line up with TRBD1. V dropped 7 bases and J dropped 0; count of bases not matched to a gene: 5. Germline CDR1 and CDR2: ENHRY and SYGVKD. The CDR3 runs 14 residues.

A few counts support this clonotype. The chain carries TRBV6-2 or TRBV6-3 and TRBJ1-5, with TRBD1 matching over 7 bases. The J segment lost 3 bases and the V segment lost 6 bases, leaving 5 bases of the junction unmatched. This CDR3 is built from 14 residues. Germline CDR1 is MNHEY and CDR2 is SVGEGT. The CDR3, as DNA: TGTGCCAGCAGGAGACAGGGTGTCAATCAGCCCCAGCATTTT. Translated: CASRRQGVNQPQHF.

A few counts support this clonotype. V and J are TRBV5-1 and TRBJ2-2; D is possibly TRBD1 (6 bases). CDR1 is SGHRS, CDR2 YFSETQ, per germline. The CDR3 consists of 15 residues. V was trimmed by 3 bases and J by 3 bases, leaving 12 bases between them. The DNA for the CDR3 is TGCGCCAGCAGCTCTGGGCCAGGGGACACCGGGGAGCTGTTTTTT. Its translation is CASSSGPGDTGELFF.

Many counts were recorded for this clonotype. This chain connects TRBV28 to TRBJ2-7; D is unclear. From germline, CDR1 is MDHEN and CDR2 SYDVKM. The CDR3 extends over 13 amino acids. V lost 6 bases and J 0 bases, leaving 9 bases between the germline ends. As DNA, the CDR3 is TGTGCCAGCAGACCGGGCAGCTCCTACGAGCAGTACTTC. Translation gives CASRPGSSYEQYF.

This clonotype was seen ten or more times. The rearrangement links TRBV7-2 to TRBJ1-3; D not certain. The CDR3 runs to 13 residues. Germline V CDR1 and CDR2: SGHTA, FQGNSA. Trimming removed 2 bases at V and 0 bases at J, with 2 bases between. CDR3 sequence reads: CASSLPSGNTIYF. The CDR3 nucleotides are TGTGCCAGCAGCTTACCCTCTGGAAACACCATATATTTT.

This clonotype was found many times. The rearrangement uses TRBV12-3 or TRBV12-4 and TRBJ2-3; no clear D gene. CDR3 length: 9 residues. Trimming shortened V by 8 bases and J by 6 bases, and 3 bases separated the two germline ends. In DNA, the CDR3 is TGTGCCAGCGGGGATACGCAGTATTTT. Translating gives CASGDTQYF.

CDR3 sequence (DNA): TGTGCCAGCAGTTTCGCGGGGGGTACGGATGAGCAGTTCTTC. Amino acid sequence: CASSFAGGTDEQFF. This sequence joins TRBV12-3 or TRBV12-4 and TRBJ2-1, with TRBD2 matching over 8 bases. V trimming: 3 bases; J trimming: 8 bases; junction bases outside the gene matches: 6. There are 14 residues in the CDR3.

This chain connects TRBV7-9 to TRBJ2-1, with TRBD2 matching 11 bases. V was pared by 2 bases and J by 7 bases, with 10 bases of the junction left unmatched. In germline, CDR1 is SEHNR, CDR2 FQNEAQ (reference sequence). The CDR3 contains 17 residues. Written as DNA, the CDR3 is TGTGCCAGCAGCTTAAAGCAGGGACTAGCGGTTACTAATGAGCAGTTCTTC. Protein sequence: CASSLKQGLAVTNEQFF.

This chain's CDR3 is CATSDKPRDEQFF. For the CDR3, the DNA is TGTGCCACCAGTGACAAACCGAGGGATGAGCAGTTCTTC. The rearrangement links TRBV24-1 to TRBJ2-1; D may be TRBD2 (5 bases). V gave up 4 bases and J gave up 8 bases, with 11 bases separating them. Germline CDR1 KGHDR, CDR2 SFDVKD. There are 13 residues in the CDR3.

V usage is TRBV10-2 and J usage is TRBJ2-7; D call uncertain. The CDR3 is made up of 12 amino acids. V gave up 6 bases and J gave up 9 bases, with 15 bases separating them. Germline V gives CDR1 WSHSY, CDR2 SAAADI. The CDR3 loop is CASSATQEGQYF. The CDR3 DNA follows: TGCGCCAGCAGCGCCACCCAGGAAGGGCAGTACTTC.

This clonotype was seen more than once but under ten times. The chain combines TRBV6-5 with TRBJ2-5; D is possibly TRBD1 or TRBD2 (5 bases each). CDR3 length: 14 amino acids. CDR1 is MNHEY and CDR2 is SVGAGI in the germline V gene. Deletions cut 2 bases from V and 3 bases from J, with 10 bases between. For the CDR3, the DNA is TGTGCCAGCAGTTACCCCGGGGCCAAAGAGACCCAGTACTTC. Encoded protein: CASSYPGAKETQYF.

This chain links TRBV12-3 or TRBV12-4 with TRBJ1-1, with D possibly being TRBD1 (5 bases). Trimming pared 6 bases from V and 0 bases from J, leaving 11 bases between. The CDR3 sequence is 14 residues long. CDR3 sequence reads: CASSRDRVNTEAFF. As DNA, the CDR3 is TGTGCCAGCAGCCGAGACAGAGTGAACACTGAAGCTTTCTTT.

The chain links TRBV20-1 to TRBJ2-7, with 7 nucleotides matching TRBD2. Trimming removed 3 bases from V and 0 bases from J; junction bases left unmatched: 2. Per germline, CDR1 DFQATT and CDR2 SNEGSKA (reference sequence). The CDR3 totals 13 residues. DNA of the CDR3: TGCAGTGCTAGTCCGGGGGGCTCCTACGAGCAGTACTTC. This sequence encodes CSASPGGSYEQYF.

This chain uses TRBV12-3 or TRBV12-4 with TRBJ2-4; D possibly corresponds to TRBD2 (6 bases). V lost 5 bases and J 1 base, leaving 18 bases between the germline ends. The CDR3 covers 17 residues. The CDR3 bases are TGTGCCAGCAGTCCTAGTGGAGGGATGAATGCCAAAAACATTCAGTACTTC. Translated: CASSPSGGMNAKNIQYF.

The rearrangement uses TRBV29-1 and TRBJ2-3; 8 bases match TRBD2. This CDR3 region has 16 residues. CDR1 and CDR2 (germline): SQVTM, ANQGSEA. V shed 3 bases and J 0 bases; nucleotides not matched to a gene: 8. The CDR3 DNA sequence: TGCAGCGTTGATGGGACTAGAGGAGTTAGCACAGATACGCAGTATTTT. Its translation is CSVDGTRGVSTDTQYF.

J is TRBJ1-1 and V is TRBV5-5; 7 bases align to TRBD1. The CDR3 runs 14 residues. The V and J ends lost 4 bases and 0 bases, in that order; junction bases with no gene match: 3. Per germline, CDR1 SGHKS and CDR2 YYEKEE (reference sequence). CDR3 loop: CASSPDRLNTEAFF. The CDR3 DNA reads as TGTGCCAGCAGCCCGGACAGGCTGAACACTGAAGCTTTCTTT.

This clonotype was seen a handful of times. This chain joins TRBV4-2 and TRBJ1-6, with D perhaps matching TRBD1 (6 bases). V lost 1 base and J 7 bases, leaving 14 bases between the germline ends. In germline, CDR1 is LGHNA, CDR2 YNFKEQ. CDR3 length: 16 amino acids. CDR3 DNA: TGTGCCAGCAGCCAAGGCCAGGGGAGGACCAATTCACCCCTCCACTTT. Translated: CASSQGQGRTNSPLHF.

The rearrangement uses TRBV6-2 or TRBV6-3 and TRBJ2-1, with 10 bases lining up with TRBD2. The V gene end was trimmed by 4 bases and the J gene end by 5 bases; junction bases not matched to a gene: 8. The germline V gene has CDR1 MNHEY and CDR2 SVGEGT. The CDR3 length is 16 residues. CDR3 sequence reads: CASSWHSGGLNNEQFF. The CDR3, as DNA: TGTGCCAGCAGTTGGCATAGCGGGGGGCTAAACAATGAGCAGTTCTTC.